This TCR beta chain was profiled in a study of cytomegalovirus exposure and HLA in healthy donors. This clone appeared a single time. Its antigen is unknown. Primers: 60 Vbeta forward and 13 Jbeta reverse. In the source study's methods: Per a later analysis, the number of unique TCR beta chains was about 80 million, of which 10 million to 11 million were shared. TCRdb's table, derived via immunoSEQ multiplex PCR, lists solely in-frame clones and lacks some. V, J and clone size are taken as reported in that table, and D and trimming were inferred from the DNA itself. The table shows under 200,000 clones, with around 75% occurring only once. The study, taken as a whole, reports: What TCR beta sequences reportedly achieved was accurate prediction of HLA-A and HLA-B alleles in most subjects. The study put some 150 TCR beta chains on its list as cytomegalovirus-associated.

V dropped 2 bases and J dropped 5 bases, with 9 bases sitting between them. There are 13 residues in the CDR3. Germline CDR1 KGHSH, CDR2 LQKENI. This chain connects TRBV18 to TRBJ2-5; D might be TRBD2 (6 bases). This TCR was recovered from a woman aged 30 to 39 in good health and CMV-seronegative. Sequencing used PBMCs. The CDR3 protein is CASSPGGKETQYF. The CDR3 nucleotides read TGTGCCAGCTCACCAGGAGGGAAGGAGACCCAGTACTTC. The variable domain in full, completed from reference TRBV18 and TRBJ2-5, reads NAGVMQNPRHLVRRRGQEARLRCSPMKGHSHVYWYRQLPEEGLKFMVYLQKENIIDESGMPKERFSAEFPKEGPSILRIQQVVRGDSAAYFCASSPGGKETQYFGPGTRLLVL.